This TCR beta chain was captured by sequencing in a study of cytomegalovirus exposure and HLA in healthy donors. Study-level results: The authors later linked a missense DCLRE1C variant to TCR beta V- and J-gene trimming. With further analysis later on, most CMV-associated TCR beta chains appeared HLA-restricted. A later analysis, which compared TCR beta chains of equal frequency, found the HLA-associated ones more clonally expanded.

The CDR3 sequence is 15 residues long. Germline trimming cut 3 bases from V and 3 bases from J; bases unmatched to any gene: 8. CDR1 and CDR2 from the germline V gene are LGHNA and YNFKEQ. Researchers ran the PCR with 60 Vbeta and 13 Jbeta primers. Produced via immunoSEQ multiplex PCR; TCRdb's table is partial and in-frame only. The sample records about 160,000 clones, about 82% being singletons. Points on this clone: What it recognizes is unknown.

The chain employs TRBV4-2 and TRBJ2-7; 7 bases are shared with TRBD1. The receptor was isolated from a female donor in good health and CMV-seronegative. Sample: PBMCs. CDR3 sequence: CASSQNRGNHYEQYF. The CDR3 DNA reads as TGTGCCAGCAGCCAGAACAGGGGAAACCACTACGAGCAGTACTTC.